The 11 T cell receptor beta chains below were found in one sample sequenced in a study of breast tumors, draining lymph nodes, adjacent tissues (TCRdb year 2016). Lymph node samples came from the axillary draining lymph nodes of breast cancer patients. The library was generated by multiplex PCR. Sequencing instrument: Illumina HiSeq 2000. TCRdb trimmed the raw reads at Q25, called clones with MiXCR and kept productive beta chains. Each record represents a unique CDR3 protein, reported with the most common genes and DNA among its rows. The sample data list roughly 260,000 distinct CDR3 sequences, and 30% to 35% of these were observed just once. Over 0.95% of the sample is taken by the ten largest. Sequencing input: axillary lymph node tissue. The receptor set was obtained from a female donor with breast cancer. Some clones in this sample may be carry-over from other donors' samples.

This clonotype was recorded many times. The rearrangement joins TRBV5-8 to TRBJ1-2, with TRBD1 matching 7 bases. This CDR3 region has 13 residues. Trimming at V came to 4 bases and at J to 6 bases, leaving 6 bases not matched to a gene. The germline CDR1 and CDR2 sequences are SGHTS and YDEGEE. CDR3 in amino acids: CASSTDRRDGYTF. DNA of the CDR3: TGTGCCAGCAGCACGGACAGGAGGGATGGCTACACCTTC. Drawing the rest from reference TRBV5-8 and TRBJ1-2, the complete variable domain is EAGVTQSPTHLIKTRGQQATLRCSPISGHTSVYWYQQALGLGLQFLLWYDEGEERNRGNFPPRFSGRQFPNYSSELNVNALELEDSALYLCASSTDRRDGYTFGSGTRLTVV.

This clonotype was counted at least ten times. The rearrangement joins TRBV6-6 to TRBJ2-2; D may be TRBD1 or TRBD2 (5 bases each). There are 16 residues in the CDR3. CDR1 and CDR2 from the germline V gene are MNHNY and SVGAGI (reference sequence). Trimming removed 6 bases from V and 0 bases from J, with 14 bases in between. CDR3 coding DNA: TGTGCCAGCAGCCCCGGGACGGCCGCGAACACCGGGGAGCTGTTTTTT. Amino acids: CASSPGTAANTGELFF.

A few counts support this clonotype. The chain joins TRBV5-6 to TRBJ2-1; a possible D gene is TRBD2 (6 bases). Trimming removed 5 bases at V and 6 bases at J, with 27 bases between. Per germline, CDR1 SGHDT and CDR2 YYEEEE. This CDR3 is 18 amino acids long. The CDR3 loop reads CASRRSLLREWYRNEQFF. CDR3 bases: TGTGCCAGCAGGAGATCCCTCTTACGGGAGTGGTATCGCAATGAGCAGTTCTTC.

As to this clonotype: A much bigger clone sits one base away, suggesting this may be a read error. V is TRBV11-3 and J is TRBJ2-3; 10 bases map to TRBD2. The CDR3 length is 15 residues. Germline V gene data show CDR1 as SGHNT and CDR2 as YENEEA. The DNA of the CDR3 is TGTGCCAGCAGTACGGGACTAGCGAGGACAGATACGCAGTGTTTT. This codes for CASSTGLARTDTQCF.

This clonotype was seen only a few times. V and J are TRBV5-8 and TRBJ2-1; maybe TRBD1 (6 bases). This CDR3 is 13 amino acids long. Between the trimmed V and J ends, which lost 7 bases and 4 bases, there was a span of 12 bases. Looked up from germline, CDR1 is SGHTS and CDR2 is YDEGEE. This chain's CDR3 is CASGTGQYNEQFF. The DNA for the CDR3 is TGTGCCAGCGGCACCGGACAGTACAATGAGCAGTTCTTC.

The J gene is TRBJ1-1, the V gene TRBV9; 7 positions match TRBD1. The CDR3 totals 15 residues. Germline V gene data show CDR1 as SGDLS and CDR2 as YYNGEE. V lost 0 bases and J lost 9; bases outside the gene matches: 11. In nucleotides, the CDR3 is TGTGCCAGCAGCGTAGAAGGGGGGGGGACAGAAAAAGCTTTCTTT. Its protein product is CASSVEGGGTEKAFF. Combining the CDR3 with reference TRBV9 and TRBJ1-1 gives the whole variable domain DSGVTQTPKHLITATGQRVTLRCSPRSGDLSVYWYQQSLDQGLQFLIQYYNGEERAKGNILERFSAQQFPDLHSELNLSSLELGDSALYFCASSVEGGGTEKAFFGQGTRLTVV.

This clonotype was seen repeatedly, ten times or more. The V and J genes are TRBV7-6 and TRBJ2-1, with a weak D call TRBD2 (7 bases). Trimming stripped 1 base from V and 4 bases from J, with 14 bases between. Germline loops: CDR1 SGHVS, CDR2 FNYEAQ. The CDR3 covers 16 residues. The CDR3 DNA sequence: TGTGCCAGCAGCTTAGTGGGGGGGGCGATTTACAATGAGCAGTTCTTC. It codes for CASSLVGGAIYNEQFF.

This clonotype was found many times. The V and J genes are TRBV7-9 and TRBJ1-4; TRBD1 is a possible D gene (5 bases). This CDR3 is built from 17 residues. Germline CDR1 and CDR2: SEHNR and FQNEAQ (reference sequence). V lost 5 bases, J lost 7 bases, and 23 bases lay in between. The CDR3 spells CASSRNLQDRGGEKLFF. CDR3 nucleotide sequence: TGTGCCAGCAGCCGCAACCTACAGGACCGAGGCGGTGAAAAACTGTTTTTT.

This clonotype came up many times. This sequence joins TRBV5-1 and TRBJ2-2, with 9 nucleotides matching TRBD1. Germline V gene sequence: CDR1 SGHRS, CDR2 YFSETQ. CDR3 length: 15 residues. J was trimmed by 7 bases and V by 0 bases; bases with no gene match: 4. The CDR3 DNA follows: TGCGCCAGCAGCTTGGACAGGGGGCTAAACGGGGAGCTGTTTTTT. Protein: CASSLDRGLNGELFF. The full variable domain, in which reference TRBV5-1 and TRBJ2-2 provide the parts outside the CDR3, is KAGVTQTPRYLIKTRGQQVTLSCSPISGHRSVSWYQQTPGQGLQFLFEYFSETQRNKGNFPGRFSGRQFSNSRSEMNVSTLELGDSALYLCASSLDRGLNGELFFGEGSRLTVL.

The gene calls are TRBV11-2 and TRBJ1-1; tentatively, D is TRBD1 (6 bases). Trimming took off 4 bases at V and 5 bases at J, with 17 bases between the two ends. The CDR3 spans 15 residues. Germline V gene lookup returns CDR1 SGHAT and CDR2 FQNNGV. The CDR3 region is CASSYGQNLGTEAFF. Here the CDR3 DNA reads TGTGCCAGCAGCTATGGACAGAACTTGGGGACTGAAGCTTTCTTT.

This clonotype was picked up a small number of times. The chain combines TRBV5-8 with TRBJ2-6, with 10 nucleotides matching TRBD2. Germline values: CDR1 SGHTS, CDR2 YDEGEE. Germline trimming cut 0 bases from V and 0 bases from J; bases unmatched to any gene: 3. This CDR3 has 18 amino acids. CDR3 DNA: TGTGCCAGCAGCTTGGGGAGACTAGCGGGCTCTGGGGCCAACGTCCTGACTTTC. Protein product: CASSLGRLAGSGANVLTF.